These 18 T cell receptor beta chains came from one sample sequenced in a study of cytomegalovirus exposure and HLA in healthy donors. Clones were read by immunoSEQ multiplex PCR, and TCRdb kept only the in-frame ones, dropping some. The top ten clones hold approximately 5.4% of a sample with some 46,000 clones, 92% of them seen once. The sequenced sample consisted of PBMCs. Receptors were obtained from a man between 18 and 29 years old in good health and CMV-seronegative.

The CDR3 DNA reads TGTGCCAGCAGCACCCACGGACAGGGGGCCGGAAACACCATATATTTT. The encoded protein is CASSTHGQGAGNTIYF. J is TRBJ1-3 and V is TRBV7-8; 11 positions match TRBD1. CDR1 SGHVS and CDR2 FQNEAQ come from the germline V gene. The J segment lost 4 bases and the V segment lost 5 bases, leaving 7 bases of the junction unmatched. The CDR3 runs 16 residues.

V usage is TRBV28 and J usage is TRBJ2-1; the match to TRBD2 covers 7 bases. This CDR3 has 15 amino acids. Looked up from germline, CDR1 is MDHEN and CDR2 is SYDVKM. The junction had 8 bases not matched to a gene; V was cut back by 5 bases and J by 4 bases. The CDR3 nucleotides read TGTGCCAGCAGTCCCCTTTTGGGACTATACAATGAGCAGTTCTTC. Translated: CASSPLLGLYNEQFF.

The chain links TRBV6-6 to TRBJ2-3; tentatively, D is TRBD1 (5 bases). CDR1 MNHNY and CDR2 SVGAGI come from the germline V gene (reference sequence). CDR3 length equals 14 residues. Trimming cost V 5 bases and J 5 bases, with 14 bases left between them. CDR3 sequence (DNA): TGTGCCAGCAGTGTGAGCGTTCAGGGAGATACGCAGTATTTT. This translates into CASSVSVQGDTQYF.

CDR3 amino acids: CAISSSSGSTDTQYF. CDR3 bases: TGTGCCATCAGTTCTTCTAGCGGGAGCACAGATACGCAGTATTTT. The chain couples TRBV10-3 to TRBJ2-3; 8 nucleotides agree with TRBD2. The J segment lost 0 bases and the V segment lost 5 bases, leaving 4 bases of the junction unmatched. The CDR3 consists of 15 residues. CDR1 is ENHRY and CDR2 is SYGVKD in the germline V gene.

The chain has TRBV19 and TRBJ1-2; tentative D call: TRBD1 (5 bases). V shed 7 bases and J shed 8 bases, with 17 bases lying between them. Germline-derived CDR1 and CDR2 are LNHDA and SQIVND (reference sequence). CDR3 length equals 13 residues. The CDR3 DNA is TGTGCCAGTACCAGACAAGGGTCAGGGGGCTACACCTTC. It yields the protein CASTRQGSGGYTF.

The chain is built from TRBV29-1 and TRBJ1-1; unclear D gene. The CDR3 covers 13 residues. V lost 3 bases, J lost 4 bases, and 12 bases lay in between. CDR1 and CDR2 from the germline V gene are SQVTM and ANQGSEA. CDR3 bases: TGCAGCGTTGACGGGGAGGGCCTCACTGAAGCTTTCTTT. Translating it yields CSVDGEGLTEAFF.

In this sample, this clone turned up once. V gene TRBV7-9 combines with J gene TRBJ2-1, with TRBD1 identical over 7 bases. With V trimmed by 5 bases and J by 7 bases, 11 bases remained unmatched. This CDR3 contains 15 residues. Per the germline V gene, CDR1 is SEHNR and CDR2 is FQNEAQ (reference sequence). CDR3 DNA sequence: TGTGCCAGCAGCCCATACCATGACAGGGCGAATGAGCAGTTCTTC. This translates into CASSPYHDRANEQFF.

The CDR3 reads CASTTSGNTGELFF. For the CDR3, the DNA is TGTGCCAGCACGACTAGCGGAAACACCGGGGAGCTGTTTTTT. The chain uses TRBV6-5 and TRBJ2-2, with 9 bases matching TRBD2. Germline V gene data show CDR1 as MNHEY and CDR2 as SVGAGI. J was trimmed by 2 bases and V by 7 bases; bases with no gene match: 2. This CDR3 spans 14 amino acids.

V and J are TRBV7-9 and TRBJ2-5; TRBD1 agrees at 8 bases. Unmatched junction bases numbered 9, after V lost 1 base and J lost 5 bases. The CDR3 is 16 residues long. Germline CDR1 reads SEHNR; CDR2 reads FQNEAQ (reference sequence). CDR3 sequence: CASSLEAGTGLETQYF. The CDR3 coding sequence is TGTGCCAGCAGCTTAGAGGCTGGGACAGGCCTGGAGACCCAGTACTTC. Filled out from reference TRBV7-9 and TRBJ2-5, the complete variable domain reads DTGVSQNPRHKITKRGQNVTFRCDPISEHNRLYWYRQTLGQGPEFLTYFQNEAQLEKSRLLSDRFSAERPKGSFSTLEIQRTEQGDSAMYLCASSLEAGTGLETQYFGPGTRLLVL.

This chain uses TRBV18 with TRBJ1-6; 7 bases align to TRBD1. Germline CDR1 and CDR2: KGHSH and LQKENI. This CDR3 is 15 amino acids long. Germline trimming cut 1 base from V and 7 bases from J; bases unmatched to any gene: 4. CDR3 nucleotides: TGTGCCAGCTCACCACTGGACAGGACCAATTCACCCCTCCACTTT. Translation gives CASSPLDRTNSPLHF. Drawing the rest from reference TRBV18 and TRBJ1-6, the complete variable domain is NAGVMQNPRHLVRRRGQEARLRCSPMKGHSHVYWYRQLPEEGLKFMVYLQKENIIDESGMPKERFSAEFPKEGPSILRIQQVVRGDSAAYFCASSPLDRTNSPLHFGNGTRLTVT.

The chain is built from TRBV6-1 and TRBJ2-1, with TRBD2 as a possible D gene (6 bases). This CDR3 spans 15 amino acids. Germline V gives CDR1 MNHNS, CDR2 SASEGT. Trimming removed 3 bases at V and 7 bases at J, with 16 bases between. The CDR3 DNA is TGTGCCAGCAGTGATCGGAGGGCCGGGCTTAATGAGCAGTTCTTC. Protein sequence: CASSDRRAGLNEQFF.

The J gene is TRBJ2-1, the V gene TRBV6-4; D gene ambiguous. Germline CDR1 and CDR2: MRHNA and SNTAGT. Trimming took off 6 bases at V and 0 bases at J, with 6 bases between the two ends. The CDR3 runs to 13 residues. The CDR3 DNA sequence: TGTGCCAGCAGAAGCGACTCCTACAATGAGCAGTTCTTC. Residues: CASRSDSYNEQFF.

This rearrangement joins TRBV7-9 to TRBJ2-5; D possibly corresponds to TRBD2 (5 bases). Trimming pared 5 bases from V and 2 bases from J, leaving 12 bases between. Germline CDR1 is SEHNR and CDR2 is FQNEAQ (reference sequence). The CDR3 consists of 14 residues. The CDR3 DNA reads TGTGCCAGCAGCGCGACGAGGGATCAAGAGACCCAGTACTTC. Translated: CASSATRDQETQYF.

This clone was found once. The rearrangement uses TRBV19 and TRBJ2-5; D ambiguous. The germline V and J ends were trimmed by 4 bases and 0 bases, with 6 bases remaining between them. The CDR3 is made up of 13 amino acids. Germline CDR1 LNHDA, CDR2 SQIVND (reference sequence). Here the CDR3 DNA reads TGTGCCAGTAGTAGGCAGTACCAAGAGACCCAGTACTTC. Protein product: CASSRQYQETQYF.

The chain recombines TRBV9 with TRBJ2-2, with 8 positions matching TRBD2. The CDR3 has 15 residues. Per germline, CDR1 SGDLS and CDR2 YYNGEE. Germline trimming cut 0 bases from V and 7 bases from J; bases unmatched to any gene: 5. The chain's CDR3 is CASSVAGGRYGELFF. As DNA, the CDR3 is TGTGCCAGCAGCGTAGCGGGCGGGAGGTACGGGGAGCTGTTTTTT.

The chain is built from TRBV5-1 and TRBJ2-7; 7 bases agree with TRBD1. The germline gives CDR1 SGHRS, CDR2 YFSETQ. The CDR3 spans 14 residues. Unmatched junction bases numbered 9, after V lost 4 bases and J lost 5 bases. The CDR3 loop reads CASSGNRGTHEQYF. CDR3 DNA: TGCGCCAGCAGCGGCAACAGGGGAACCCACGAGCAGTACTTC.

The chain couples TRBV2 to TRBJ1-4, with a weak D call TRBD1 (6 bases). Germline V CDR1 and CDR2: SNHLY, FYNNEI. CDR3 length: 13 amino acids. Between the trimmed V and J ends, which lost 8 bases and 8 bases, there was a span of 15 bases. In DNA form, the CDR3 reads TGTGCCAGCTTCCAGGGGCGTCAAGAAAAACTGTTTTTT. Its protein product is CASFQGRQEKLFF.

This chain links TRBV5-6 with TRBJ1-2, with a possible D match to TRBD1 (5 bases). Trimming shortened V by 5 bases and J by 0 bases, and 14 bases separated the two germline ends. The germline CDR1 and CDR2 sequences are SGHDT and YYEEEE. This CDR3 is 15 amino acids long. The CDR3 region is CASSRDLPANYGYTF. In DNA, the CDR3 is TGTGCCAGCAGTCGGGACTTACCAGCTAACTATGGCTACACCTTC.